This T cell receptor beta chain emerged from a study of neurological immune-mediated disorders. General study results and limits: Levels of TCR clonal expansion peaked in HTLV-1-associated myelopathy and reached their lowest in multiple sclerosis, under those of healthy controls.

Synthesis of cDNA used 5'RACE (with 10-nucleotide random UMIs). TCRdb recomputed calls from the 5' RACE reads with MiXCR, one row per CDR3 protein. The repertoire holds roughly 74,000 distinct CDR3 sequences, with roughly 5.5% as singletons. This clonotype was seen repeatedly, ten times or more. Its cognate antigen is unknown. The CDR3 sequence is 15 residues long. CDR1 and CDR2 from the germline V gene are SGHRS and YFSETQ. Trimming took 0 bases from V and 6 from J, leaving 14 bases between them. J is TRBJ2-3 and V is TRBV5-1, with D tentatively TRBD2 (6 bases). The specimen was PBMCs. The sequence was obtained from a man younger than 35 with multiple sclerosis. CDR3 DNA: TGCGCCAGCAGCTTGGAGAGGACTACATGGGATACGCAGTATTTT. Translated: CASSLERTTWDTQYF.